This T cell receptor (beta chain) was sequenced in a study of shared clonotypes between healthy human individuals (dated by TCRdb to 2020 to 2022). In terms of the full investigation: A few men and a couple of women, aged 18 to 49 years, made up the cohort. The study deeply sequenced blood TCR repertoires of five healthy adults to estimate repertoire size and the extent of clonotype sharing between individuals. To increase sequencing depth and limit assay-specific biases, TCR repertoire library preparation and sequencing were carried out by different laboratories using diverse techniques. Per donor, leukapheresis produced somewhere between about 0.9 and 9 billion PBMCs.

Overall results and qualifications from the work: Pairwise subsampling indicated that sequencing depth was expected to affect the degree of clonotype sharing among donors. Only blood was sampled, and tissue TCR repertoires likely differ from those in blood. Because the study included only a small number of donors, the genetic and exposure-history diversity represented was limited.

The cysteine opens and the phenylalanine closes a CDR3 of 11 amino acids. Kept here is only the CDR3 DNA, which spans 33 bases and is read in frame from base 1. For CDR1 and CDR2, the germline V gene (reference sequence) lists GTSNPN and SVGIG. V gives up 6 bases and J gives up 5 bases, and the segment between their germline ends measures 9 bases. The donors were healthy, HIV-negative adults with no recently reported acute infections or vaccinations. Only Caucasian adults living in Nashville, Tennessee, USA were represented among the donors. For unsorted samples, 90 million or so PBMCs were counted, and genomic DNA was extracted using the QIAamp DNA Blood Mini kit. After blood collection by leukapheresis, PBMCs were isolated using Ficoll-Histopaque density gradient centrifugation and then cryopreserved in the vapor phase of liquid nitrogen. As to this clone: No cognate antigen has been identified for it. No much larger clone is present one base from it, and per-base qualities are unavailable.

Using the deep immunoSEQ assay, TCR CDR3 regions were amplified from genomic DNA by multiplex PCR. Extracted genomic DNA from each cell subset was distributed evenly across all wells of several immunoSEQ 96-well plates, and each plate was treated as a replicate. For unsorted PBMC, about 300 ng genomic DNA, equal to 32,000 or so T cell genomes, was loaded into each replicate PCR. Ten immunoSEQ deep assay plates were used to sequence the unsorted PBMC genomic DNA. Purified libraries were quantified with a Qubit 3.0 fluorometer, sized on a Bioanalyzer 2100, and re-quantified with the KAPA Library Quantification kit. Every immunoSEQ 96-well plate was sequenced on a separate single-read 150-cycle Illumina NextSeq 550 flow cell. The source study handled its data this way. Because the immunoSEQ output included only junctional sequences and no quality scores, the filtering could not be the same as the filtering used for full-length reads. To assign V/J genes and CDR3, sequences were annotated using PyIR, a Python wrapper for IgBLAST v1.9, with IMGT germline references. Reads with weak V/J assignments (E-value above 1e-6), missing CDR3, stop codons, out-of-frame junctions, or ambiguous translated residues were removed. V3J clonotypes were defined as sequences sharing an identical inferred V gene, J gene, and CDR3 amino acid sequence. The percentage overlap between two repertoires was calculated by dividing the number of shared unique clonotypes by the size of the smaller repertoire. Three approaches were used to assess repertoire richness: RTK rarefaction, the Chao1 estimator, and Recon v2.1 estimates of unobserved clonotypes. TCRdb retrieved this table from immuneACCESS and kept in-frame rearrangements only. Not all clones are present; in checked studies, unresolved V genes account for under half, and no reason is known for the remainder. V and J calls plus clone size are reproduced from that table; the DNA served to infer D and trimming. The sample has 500,000 to 650,000 clones on record, roughly four fifths of them singletons. The top ten hold 9.5% to 15% of the sample.

The sequence came from a woman aged 40 to 50 in good health. Some clones in this sample may be carry-over from other donors' samples. Recombination joined TRBV30 with TRBJ2-3, with the D gene uncertain. The sample comprised PBMCs. The bases read TGTGCCTGCTCGCGCCGAGATACGCAGTATTTT. Its protein reads: CACSRRDTQYF.